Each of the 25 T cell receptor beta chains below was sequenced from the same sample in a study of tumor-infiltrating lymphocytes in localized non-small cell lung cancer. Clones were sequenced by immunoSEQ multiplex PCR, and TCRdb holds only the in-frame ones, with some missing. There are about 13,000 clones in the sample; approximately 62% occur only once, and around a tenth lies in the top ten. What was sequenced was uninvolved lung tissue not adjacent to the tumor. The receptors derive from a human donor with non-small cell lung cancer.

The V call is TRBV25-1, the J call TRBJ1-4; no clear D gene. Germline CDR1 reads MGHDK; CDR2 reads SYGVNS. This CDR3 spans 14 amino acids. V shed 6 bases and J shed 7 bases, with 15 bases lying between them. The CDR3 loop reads CASSWAGRGEKLFF. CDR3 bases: TGTGCCAGCAGCTGGGCAGGACGAGGTGAAAAACTGTTTTTT.

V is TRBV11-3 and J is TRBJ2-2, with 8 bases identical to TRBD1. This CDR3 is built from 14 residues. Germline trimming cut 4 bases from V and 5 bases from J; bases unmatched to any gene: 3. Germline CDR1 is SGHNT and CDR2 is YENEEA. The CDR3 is CASSSYRGTGELFF. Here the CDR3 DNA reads TGTGCCAGCAGCTCTTACAGGGGGACCGGGGAGCTGTTTTTT. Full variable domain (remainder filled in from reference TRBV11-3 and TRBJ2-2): EAGVVQSPRYKIIEKKQPVAFWCNPISGHNTLYWYLQNLGQGPELLIRYENEEAVDDSQLPKDRFSAERLKGVDSTLKIQPAELGDSAVYLCASSSYRGTGELFFGEGSRLTVL.

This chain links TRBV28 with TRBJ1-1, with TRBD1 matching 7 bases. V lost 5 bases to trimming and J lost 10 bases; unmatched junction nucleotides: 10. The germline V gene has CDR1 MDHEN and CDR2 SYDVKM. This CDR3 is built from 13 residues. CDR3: CASSRQGVVVAFF. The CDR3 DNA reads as TGTGCCAGCAGTCGACAGGGAGTGGTGGTAGCTTTCTTT.

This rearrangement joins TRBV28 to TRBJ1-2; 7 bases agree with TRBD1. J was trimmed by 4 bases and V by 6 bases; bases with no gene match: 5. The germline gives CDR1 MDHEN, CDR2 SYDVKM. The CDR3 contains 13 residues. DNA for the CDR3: TGTGCCAGCAGGTCAGGGGGTATCTATGGCTACACCTTC. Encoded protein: CASRSGGIYGYTF.

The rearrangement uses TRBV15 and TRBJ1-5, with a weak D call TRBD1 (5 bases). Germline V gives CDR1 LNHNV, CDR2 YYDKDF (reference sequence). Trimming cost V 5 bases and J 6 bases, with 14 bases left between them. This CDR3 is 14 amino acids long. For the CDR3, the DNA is TGTGCCACCAGCCGCGGACTAGGGGTTCAGCCCCAGCATTTT. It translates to CATSRGLGVQPQHF.

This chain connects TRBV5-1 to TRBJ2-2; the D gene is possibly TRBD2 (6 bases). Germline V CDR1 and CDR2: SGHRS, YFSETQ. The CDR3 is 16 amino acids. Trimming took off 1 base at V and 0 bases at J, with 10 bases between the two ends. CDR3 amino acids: CASSLNRLANTGELFF. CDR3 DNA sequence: TGCGCCAGCAGCTTGAACAGACTAGCGAACACCGGGGAGCTGTTTTTT.

The CDR3 sequence: CASSPKAGDEQYF. The CDR3 coding sequence is TGTGCCAGCAGCCCCAAAGCGGGAGACGAGCAGTACTTC. V and J are TRBV7-6 and TRBJ2-7, with 8 bases matching TRBD2. Looked up from germline, CDR1 is SGHVS and CDR2 is FNYEAQ. Unmatched junction bases numbered 5, after V lost 5 bases and J lost 5 bases. The CDR3 is 13 residues long.

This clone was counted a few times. The CDR3, as DNA: TGTGCCAGCTGCGGGGAGGGCCGGGAGACCCAGTACTTC. The encoded protein is CASCGEGRETQYF. The gene calls are TRBV2 and TRBJ2-5, with 7 bases aligning to TRBD2. Trimming took 8 bases from V and 5 from J; bases not matched to a gene: 8. This CDR3 comprises 13 residues. Germline V gene data show CDR1 as SNHLY and CDR2 as FYNNEI. The whole variable domain, remainder taken from reference TRBV2 and TRBJ2-5, is EPEVTQTPSHQVTQMGQEVILRCVPISNHLYFYWYRQILGQKVEFLVSFYNNEISEKSEIFDDQFSVERPDGSNFTLKIRSTKLEDSAMYFCASCGEGRETQYFGPGTRLLVL.

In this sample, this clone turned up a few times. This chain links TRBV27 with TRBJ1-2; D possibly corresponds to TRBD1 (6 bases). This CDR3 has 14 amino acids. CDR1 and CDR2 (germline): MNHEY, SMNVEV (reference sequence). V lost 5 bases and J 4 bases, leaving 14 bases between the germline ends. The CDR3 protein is CASSEGQFTYGYTF. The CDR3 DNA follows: TGTGCCAGCAGTGAAGGACAGTTTACCTATGGCTACACCTTC.

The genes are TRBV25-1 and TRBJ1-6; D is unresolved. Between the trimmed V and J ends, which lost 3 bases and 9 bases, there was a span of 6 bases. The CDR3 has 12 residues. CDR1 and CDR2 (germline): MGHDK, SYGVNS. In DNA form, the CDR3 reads TGTGCCAGCAGTGATCCCCTTTCACCCCTCCACTTT. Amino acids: CASSDPLSPLHF.

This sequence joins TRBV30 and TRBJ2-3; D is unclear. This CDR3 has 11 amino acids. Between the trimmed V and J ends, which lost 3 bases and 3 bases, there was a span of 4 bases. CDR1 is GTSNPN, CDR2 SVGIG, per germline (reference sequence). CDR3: CAWSLTDTQYF. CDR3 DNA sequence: TGTGCCTGGAGCCTAACAGATACGCAGTATTTT.

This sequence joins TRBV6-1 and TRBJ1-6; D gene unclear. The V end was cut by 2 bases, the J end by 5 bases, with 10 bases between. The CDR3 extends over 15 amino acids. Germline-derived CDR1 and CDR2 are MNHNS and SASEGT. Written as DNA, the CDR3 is TGTGCCAGCAGTGAATTTCTCCCCAATAATTCACCCCTCCACTTT. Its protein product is CASSEFLPNNSPLHF.

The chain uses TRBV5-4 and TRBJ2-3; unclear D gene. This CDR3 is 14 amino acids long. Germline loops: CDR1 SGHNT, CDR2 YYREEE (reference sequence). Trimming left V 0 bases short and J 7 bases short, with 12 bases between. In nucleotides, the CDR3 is TGTGCCAGCAGCTTGGAAAGTCTACCTCATACGCAGTATTTT. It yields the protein CASSLESLPHTQYF.

CDR3 protein: CASSQGAGYEQYF. CDR3 nucleotide sequence: TGTGCCAGCTCGCAGGGAGCCGGCTACGAGCAGTACTTC. The chain has TRBV6-1 and TRBJ2-7; D possibly uses TRBD1 or TRBD2 (5 bases each). CDR1 is MNHNS, CDR2 SASEGT, per germline. The CDR3 is 13 residues long. Trimming removed 8 bases from V and 3 bases from J, with 14 bases in between.

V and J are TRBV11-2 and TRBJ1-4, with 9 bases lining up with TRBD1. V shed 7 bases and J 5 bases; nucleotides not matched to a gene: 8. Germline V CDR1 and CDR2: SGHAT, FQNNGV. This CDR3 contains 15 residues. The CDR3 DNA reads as TGTGCCAGCACCACGGGTGGGACAGGGAATGAAAAACTGTTTTTT. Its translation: CASTTGGTGNEKLFF.

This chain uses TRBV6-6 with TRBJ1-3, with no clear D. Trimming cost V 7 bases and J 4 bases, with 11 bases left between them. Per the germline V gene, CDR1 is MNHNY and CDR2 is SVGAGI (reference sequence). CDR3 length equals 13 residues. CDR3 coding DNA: TGTGCCAGCATTCCCCATCAGGGAAACACCATATATTTT. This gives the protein CASIPHQGNTIYF.

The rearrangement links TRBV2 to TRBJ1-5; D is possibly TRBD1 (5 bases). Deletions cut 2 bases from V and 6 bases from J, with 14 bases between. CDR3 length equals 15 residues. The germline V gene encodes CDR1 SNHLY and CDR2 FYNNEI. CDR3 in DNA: TGTGCCAGCAGTGAAAACTTGGGACTGGTTCAGCCCCAGCATTTT. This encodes CASSENLGLVQPQHF.

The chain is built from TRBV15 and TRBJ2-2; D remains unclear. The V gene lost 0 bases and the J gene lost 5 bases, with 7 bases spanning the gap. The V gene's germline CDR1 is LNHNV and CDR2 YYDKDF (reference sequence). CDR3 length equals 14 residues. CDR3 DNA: TGTGCCACCAGCAGAGATCCGCGTACCGGGGAGCTGTTTTTT. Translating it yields CATSRDPRTGELFF.

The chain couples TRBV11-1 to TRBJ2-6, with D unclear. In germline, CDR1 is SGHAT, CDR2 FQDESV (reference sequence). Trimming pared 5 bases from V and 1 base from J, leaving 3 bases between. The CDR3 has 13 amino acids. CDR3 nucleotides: TGTGCCAGCAGCACTTCTGGGGCCAACGTCCTGACTTTC. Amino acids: CASSTSGANVLTF.

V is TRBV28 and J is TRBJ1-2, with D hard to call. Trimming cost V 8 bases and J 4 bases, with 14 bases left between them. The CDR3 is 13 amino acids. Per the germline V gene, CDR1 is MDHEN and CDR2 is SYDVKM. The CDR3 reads CASVAVPPYGYTF. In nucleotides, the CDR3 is TGTGCCAGCGTTGCAGTACCCCCCTATGGCTACACCTTC.

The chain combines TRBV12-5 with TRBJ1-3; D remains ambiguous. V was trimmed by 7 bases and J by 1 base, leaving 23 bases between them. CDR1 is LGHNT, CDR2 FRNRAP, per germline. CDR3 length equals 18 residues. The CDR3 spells CASALLRSSSISGNTIYF. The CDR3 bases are TGTGCTAGTGCCCTCCTACGGTCCTCCTCTATTTCTGGAAACACCATATATTTT.

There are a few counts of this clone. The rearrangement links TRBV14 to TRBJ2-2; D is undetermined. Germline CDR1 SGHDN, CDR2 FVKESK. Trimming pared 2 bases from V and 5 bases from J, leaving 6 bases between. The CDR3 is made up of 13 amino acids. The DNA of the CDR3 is TGTGCCAGCAGCCAAACGACTACCGGGGAGCTGTTTTTT. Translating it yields CASSQTTTGELFF.

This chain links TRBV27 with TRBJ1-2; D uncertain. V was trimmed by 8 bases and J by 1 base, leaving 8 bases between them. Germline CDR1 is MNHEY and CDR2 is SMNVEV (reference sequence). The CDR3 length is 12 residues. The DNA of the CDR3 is TGTGCCAGCTGGGGTTATAACTATGGCTACACCTTC. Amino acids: CASWGYNYGYTF.

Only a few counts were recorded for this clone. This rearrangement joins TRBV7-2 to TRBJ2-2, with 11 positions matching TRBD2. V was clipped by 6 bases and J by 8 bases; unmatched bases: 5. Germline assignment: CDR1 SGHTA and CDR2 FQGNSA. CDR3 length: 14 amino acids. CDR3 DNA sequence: TGTGCCAGCAGACTAGCGGGAGATAGAGGGGAGCTGTTTTTT. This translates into CASRLAGDRGELFF.

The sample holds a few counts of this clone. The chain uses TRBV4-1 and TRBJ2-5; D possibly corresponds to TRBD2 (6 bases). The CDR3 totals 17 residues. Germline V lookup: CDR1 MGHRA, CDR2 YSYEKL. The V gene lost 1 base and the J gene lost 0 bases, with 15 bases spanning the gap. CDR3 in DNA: TGCGCCAGCAGCCAAGCGACCTCCTGGGACTACCAAGAGACCCAGTACTTC. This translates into CASSQATSWDYQETQYF.